The rows below give T cell receptor beta chains drawn from one sample of a study of immune cell composition in non-small cell lung cancer. Only in-frame clones appear in the TCRdb table, and some are missing; sequencing was by immunoSEQ multiplex PCR. Among under 3,000 clones, 81% were seen once, and the ten largest hold 19%. The sequenced sample consisted of non-adjacent lung tissue. The origin of the receptors is a human donor with non-small cell lung cancer. Both conserved end residues are part of each CDR3. A D gene is named only where the DNA matches it firmly. Where a row states a size, it is once, few, many or the class of an expanded clone; other rows omit it.

clone size	V gene	D gene	CDR3 length	J gene	CDR3 DNA	CDR3 protein
.	TRBV11-3	TRBD1	17	TRBJ2-7	TGTGCCAGCAAGACCGTGTTCGACGGACAGGGGGCGCAGGAGCAGTACTTC	CASKTVFDGQGAQEQYF
.	TRBV4-1	TRBD2	17	TRBJ2-3	TGCGCCAGCAGCCAAGATTGGGGAGGGAGGAGCACAGATACGCAGTATTTT	CASSQDWGGRSTDTQYF
.	TRBV5-6	.	13	TRBJ1-6	TGTGCCAGCAGCGTAGACTTTAATTCACCCCTCCACTTT	CASSVDFNSPLHF
.	TRBV29-1	TRBD1	14	TRBJ1-2	TGCAGCGTGAATAACTTGGGACAGGCGTATGGCTACACCTTC	CSVNNLGQAYGYTF
.	TRBV4-1	TRBD1	15	TRBJ1-2	TGCGCCAGCAGCCAATTACAGGGGGCTAACTATGGCTACACCTTC	CASSQLQGANYGYTF
.	TRBV4-1	TRBD1	16	TRBJ1-2	TGCGCCAGCAGCCAGGCGGGACAGGGTTTCTTCTATGGCTACACCTTC	CASSQAGQGFFYGYTF
.	TRBV11-2	.	18	TRBJ2-7	TGTGCCAGCAGCTTGGGGTGGGGTGGGGGAGGACTGAACTACGAGCAGTACTTC	CASSLGWGGGGLNYEQYF
.	TRBV7-9	TRBD2	14	TRBJ2-3	TGTGCCAGCAGCCGAAGCGGGAACACAGATACGCAGTATTTT	CASSRSGNTDTQYF
large	TRBV6-5	TRBD1	16	TRBJ2-7	TGTGCCAGCAGTTATTCACTACGGGACAGGGCCTACGAGCAGTACTTC	CASSYSLRDRAYEQYF
.	TRBV7-6	.	15	TRBJ2-1	TGTGCCAGCAGCCTATCCCACCTGGGGGGAAATGAGCAGTTCTTC	CASSLSHLGGNEQFF
.	TRBV9	.	14	TRBJ2-1	TGTGCCAGCAGCGTAGACTCGGGGTGGGGAGAGCAGTTCTTC	CASSVDSGWGEQFF
.	TRBV29-1	TRBD1	13	TRBJ1-2	TGCAGCGTTGGTACAGGGGGAAACTATGGCTACACCTTC	CSVGTGGNYGYTF
once	TRBV7-6	TRBD2	14	TRBJ2-7	TGTGCCAGCAGCCGCGGGGAGGGATCCTACGAGCAGTACTTC	CASSRGEGSYEQYF
once	TRBV5-1	.	14	TRBJ1-1	TGCGCCAGCAGATCAGGGATCGGGAACACTGAAGCTTTCTTT	CASRSGIGNTEAFF
.	TRBV4-2	TRBD2	16	TRBJ2-1	TGTGCCAGCAGCCAAGATTCCCGGGGGGGCTCCAATGAGCAGTTCTTC	CASSQDSRGGSNEQFF
.	TRBV4-1	TRBD1	16	TRBJ2-7	TGCGCCAGCAGCCCCCTTCCGGGACAGTGGGGCGACGAGCAGTACTTC	CASSPLPGQWGDEQYF
.	TRBV30	.	14	TRBJ2-7	TGTGCCTGGAGTTCCGCCCTGAGCTCCTACGAGCAGTACTTC	CAWSSALSSYEQYF
few	TRBV30	TRBD1	13	TRBJ2-5	TGTGCCTTCAAGACAGGGGGCGCGGAGACCCAGTACTTC	CAFKTGGAETQYF
.	TRBV6-1	.	14	TRBJ2-2	TGTGCCAGCAGTGAGCCACCCGGGGCCGGGGAGCTGTTTTTT	CASSEPPGAGELFF
.	TRBV19	TRBD1	14	TRBJ1-1	TGTGCCAGTAGTATAGGGACAGGGGACACTGAAGCTTTCTTT	CASSIGTGDTEAFF
.	TRBV30	TRBD1	15	TRBJ2-2	TGTGCCTGGGGTACAGGGGGCCCTAACACCGGGGAGCTGTTTTTT	CAWGTGGPNTGELFF
.	TRBV7-3	.	14	TRBJ2-3	TGTGCCAGCAGCTTATTGGGCAGCACAGATACGCAGTATTTT	CASSLLGSTDTQYF
once	TRBV28	TRBD1	17	TRBJ2-7	TGTGCCAGCAGTTTGGGTTTAGGCAGGGGGTACTCCTACGAGCAGTACTTC	CASSLGLGRGYSYEQYF
.	TRBV5-6	TRBD2	14	TRBJ2-3	TGTGCCAGCAGCTATACTAGCGGGAGCGGTACGCAGTATTTT	CASSYTSGSGTQYF
.	TRBV6-1	.	15	TRBJ2-7	TGTGCCAGCAGCCTGGAGGGCCAGACTCTCTACGAGCAGTACTTC	CASSLEGQTLYEQYF
few	TRBV19	TRBD2	15	TRBJ2-5	TGTGCCAGTTCATTAGCGGGAGGGCCACGAGAGACCCAGTACTTC	CASSLAGGPRETQYF
few	TRBV1	.	12	TRBJ1-2	TGCACCAGCAGCCAACAGGGTCATGGCTACACCTTC	CTSSQQGHGYTF
.	TRBV19	.	13	TRBJ2-7	TGTGCCAGTAGCGTCGGGGATCGCTACGAGCAGTACTTC	CASSVGDRYEQYF
.	TRBV5-1	TRBD2	15	TRBJ2-7	TGCGCCAGCAGCCCTACTAGCGGGAGGATCAACGAGCAGTACTTC	CASSPTSGRINEQYF
once	TRBV7-2	TRBD2	15	TRBJ2-5	TGTGCCAGCAGCTTTGGCGGGAGGGGCCAAGAGACCCAGTACTTC	CASSFGGRGQETQYF
.	TRBV11-3	TRBD2	18	TRBJ2-3	TGTGCCAGCAGCTTTAACCCCCGTCGCGGGGGGGCCGAAGATACGCAGTATTTT	CASSFNPRRGGAEDTQYF
.	TRBV5-4	TRBD1	16	TRBJ2-7	TGTGCCAGCAGCCCCGAGGGGGACAGACTTTCCTACGAGCAGTACTTC	CASSPEGDRLSYEQYF
.	TRBV7-3	TRBD1	13	TRBJ1-2	TGTGCCAGCAGCCCCACGGGACAGGGTAGCTACACCTTC	CASSPTGQGSYTF
.	TRBV6-4	TRBD2	15	TRBJ2-1	TGTGCCAGCAGTGACTCAACTAGCGGGAGCAATGAGCAGTTCTTC	CASSDSTSGSNEQFF
.	TRBV6-6	.	14	TRBJ1-5	TGTGCCAGCAGCCTGACAGATAGCAATCAGCCCCAGCATTTT	CASSLTDSNQPQHF
.	TRBV5-8	TRBD1	13	TRBJ1-2	TGTGCCAGCAGCCGGACAGGGAAAGATGGCTACACCTTC	CASSRTGKDGYTF
.	TRBV28	TRBD2	16	TRBJ2-2	TGTGCCACTGGAGGAGCGGGGTTATATTCCACCGGGGAGCTGTTTTTT	CATGGAGLYSTGELFF
.	TRBV5-1	TRBD1	16	TRBJ2-3	TGCGCCAGCAGCGACCGCCCGGACAGGGCCACAGATACGCAGTATTTT	CASSDRPDRATDTQYF
once	TRBV2	TRBD2	14	TRBJ2-1	TGTGCCAGCAGAGAAAGGACTAGGGACTATGAGCAGTTCTTC	CASRERTRDYEQFF